The 27 T cell receptor beta chains reported below all come from one sample, sequenced in a study of blood T cell repertoires in COVID-19. The data were produced by immunoSEQ multiplex PCR, yet TCRdb's version contains in-frame clones alone and is incomplete. The table includes around 20,000 clones, 89% detected once. Sequenced: peripheral blood. The receptors were gathered from a human donor in a cohort sampled during active COVID-19.

The chain couples TRBV7-2 to TRBJ1-1; TRBD1 matches 7 bases. The CDR3 totals 14 residues. CDR1 and CDR2 from the germline V gene are SGHTA and FQGNSA. The ends lost 4 bases at V and 7 bases at J; junction bases unmatched: 9. CDR3 residues: CASSWGTVTGEAFF. In DNA form, the CDR3 reads TGTGCCAGCAGCTGGGGGACAGTGACTGGTGAAGCTTTCTTT.

The chain uses TRBV11-3 and TRBJ2-7, with D possibly being TRBD2 (6 bases). Germline lookup yields CDR1 SGHNT and CDR2 YENEEA. Trimming pared 5 bases from V and 2 bases from J, leaving 13 bases between. The length of the CDR3 is 14 residues. This CDR3 is CASSRTGVPYEQYF. The DNA of the CDR3 is TGTGCCAGCAGCCGTACGGGAGTCCCCTACGAGCAGTACTTC.

The chain uses TRBV6-5 and TRBJ2-7; D possibly corresponds to TRBD2 (5 bases). Germline CDR1 and CDR2: MNHEY and SVGAGI. The CDR3 loop spans 14 amino acids. The V gene lost 4 bases and the J gene lost 3 bases, with 13 bases spanning the gap. The CDR3 here is CASSSYGDFYEQYF. CDR3 coding DNA: TGTGCCAGCAGTTCTTACGGGGATTTCTACGAGCAGTACTTC.

The V gene is TRBV5-1, the J gene TRBJ2-7, with D perhaps matching TRBD1 (5 bases). Trimming took 1 base from V and 2 from J, leaving 10 bases between them. Looked up from germline, CDR1 is SGHRS and CDR2 is YFSETQ. The CDR3 is 14 residues long. The CDR3 DNA follows: TGCGCCAGCAGCTTGAGCACAGGACCCTACGAGCAGTACTTC. Translated, it gives CASSLSTGPYEQYF.

The chain recombines TRBV19 with TRBJ2-1; 14 bases are a match to TRBD2. The CDR3 loop spans 16 amino acids. In germline, CDR1 is LNHDA, CDR2 SQIVND (reference sequence). Trimming took 4 bases from V and 4 from J; bases not matched to a gene: 3. In DNA, the CDR3 is TGTGCCAGTAGTAGAGGACTAGCGGGAGGATACAATGAGCAGTTCTTC. This sequence encodes CASSRGLAGGYNEQFF.

This chain uses TRBV28 with TRBJ2-2, with 7 bases matching TRBD1. The CDR3 length is 16 residues. V trimming: 3 bases; J trimming: 1 base; junction bases outside the gene matches: 5. Per germline, CDR1 MDHEN and CDR2 SYDVKM. CDR3 in amino acids: CASSFFQGVNTGELFF. Written as DNA, the CDR3 is TGTGCCAGCAGTTTTTTCCAGGGGGTGAACACCGGGGAGCTGTTTTTT.

This chain joins TRBV7-9 and TRBJ2-3; no definite D call. CDR3 length equals 15 residues. V lost 5 bases, J lost 5 bases, and 17 bases lay in between. Germline V gene lookup returns CDR1 SEHNR and CDR2 FQNEAQ (reference sequence). CDR3 nucleotide sequence: TGTGCCAGCAGCCTGCTGAGTGAGGTCGAAGATACGCAGTATTTT. Translated, it gives CASSLLSEVEDTQYF.

The CDR3 DNA reads TGTGCCAGCAGCAAAGTTCCGGACTATGGCTACACCTTC. Protein: CASSKVPDYGYTF. The chain joins TRBV21-1 to TRBJ1-2. TRBV21-1 is a listed pseudogene. The CDR3 loop spans 13 amino acids.

On this clone: One end of the junction is discordant with germline, which a read error may explain. The gene calls are TRBV7-2 and TRBJ2-1; D not certain. There are 17 residues in the CDR3. Germline V lookup: CDR1 SGHTA, CDR2 FQGNSA. The CDR3 here is CASSTHRDTASNNEQFF. The DNA for the CDR3 is TGTGCCAGCAGCACACACCGAGACACGGCCTCCAACAATGAGCAGTTCTTC.

The table lists this clone with a count of one. The CDR3 nucleotides read TGTGCCAGCAGTTTGTCCCAGGGGGAAGATCAGCCCCAGCATTTT. It specifies CASSLSQGEDQPQHF. The chain uses TRBV28 and TRBJ1-5; 7 bases map to TRBD1. V dropped 3 bases and J dropped 5; count of bases not matched to a gene: 7. The CDR3 totals 15 residues. The germline V gene encodes CDR1 MDHEN and CDR2 SYDVKM.

The V and J genes are TRBV7-6 and TRBJ2-7; 8 bases fit TRBD1. The V segment lost 4 bases and the J segment 2 bases; nucleotides outside the gene matches: 10. Germline V gene sequence: CDR1 SGHVS, CDR2 FNYEAQ. The CDR3 covers 16 residues. The CDR3 bases are TGTGCCAGCAGCTCTCGGCCGGGACAGGACACCTACGAGCAGTACTTC. Residues: CASSSRPGQDTYEQYF.

The count of this clone is one. V gene TRBV15 combines with J gene TRBJ2-5; D not resolved. CDR1 and CDR2 from the germline V gene are LNHNV and YYDKDF (reference sequence). The CDR3 consists of 13 residues. V lost 0 bases to trimming and J lost 4 bases, with 6 bases between them. CDR3 in DNA: TGTGCCACCAGCAGAGATTACGGAGAGACCCAGTACTTC. This translates into CATSRDYGETQYF.

The rearrangement joins TRBV5-1 to TRBJ1-1, with TRBD1 matching 7 bases. The germline V gene has CDR1 SGHRS and CDR2 YFSETQ. Trimming at V came to 0 bases and at J to 5 bases, leaving 7 bases not matched to a gene. The CDR3 extends over 15 amino acids. The DNA of the CDR3 is TGCGCCAGCAGCTTGGGGGACCGACAGGGTACTGAAGCTTTCTTT. It specifies CASSLGDRQGTEAFF.

This chain joins TRBV7-3 and TRBJ2-7; tentative D call: TRBD1 (6 bases). The V gene's germline CDR1 is SGHTA and CDR2 FQGTGA. Trimming took off 5 bases at V and 6 bases at J, with 11 bases between the two ends. CDR3 length equals 12 residues. The CDR3 loop is CASSSTGIEQYF. CDR3 nucleotides: TGTGCCAGCAGCAGCACAGGGATCGAGCAGTACTTC.

A remark on this clone: The same CDR3 is also encoded by other DNA sequences in this sample. This rearrangement joins TRBV12-3 or TRBV12-4 to TRBJ1-5; D gene unclear. This CDR3 has 13 residues. V lost 0 bases, J lost 5 bases, and 5 bases lay in between. The CDR3 bases are TGTGCCAGCAGTTTAGCATCTCATCAGCCCCAGCATTTT. This codes for CASSLASHQPQHF.

This chain uses TRBV4-1 with TRBJ2-7; D is possibly TRBD2 (6 bases). Trimming stripped 4 bases from V and 2 bases from J, with 18 bases between. Germline-derived CDR1 and CDR2 are MGHRA and YSYEKL. CDR3 length: 16 amino acids. The CDR3 sequence is CASSPPVTRGTYEQYF. The CDR3 DNA reads as TGCGCCAGCAGCCCACCCGTTACGCGGGGAACCTACGAGCAGTACTTC.

The V and J genes are TRBV13 and TRBJ1-1, with 8 bases that match TRBD1. This CDR3 is built from 18 residues. The trim removed 2 bases at V and 1 base at J, leaving 12 bases unmatched. Germline CDR1 PRHDT, CDR2 FYEKMQ (reference sequence). CDR3 DNA: TGTGCCAGCAGCTTACAAAACGGACAGGGCCCCCAGAACACTGAAGCTTTCTTT. Its translation: CASSLQNGQGPQNTEAFF.

This chain connects TRBV5-4 to TRBJ1-1; D is possibly TRBD1 (6 bases). V lost 2 bases and J 2 bases, leaving 19 bases between the germline ends. The CDR3 runs 17 residues. Germline V gene lookup returns CDR1 SGHNT and CDR2 YYREEE (reference sequence). The CDR3 DNA follows: TGTGCCAGCAGCTTTGGGGGGGGCCTTCCCGGAAACACTGAAGCTTTCTTT. It encodes CASSFGGGLPGNTEAFF.

The chain uses TRBV24-1 and TRBJ2-2, with TRBD1 matching 8 bases. V was clipped by 0 bases and J by 4 bases; unmatched bases: 3. The CDR3 extends over 16 amino acids. Germline V CDR1 and CDR2: KGHDR, SFDVKD. CDR3 sequence: CATSDLQGAATGELFF. CDR3 bases: TGTGCCACCAGTGATTTGCAGGGGGCGGCCACCGGGGAGCTGTTTTTT.

The chain recombines TRBV4-1 with TRBJ2-1, with TRBD2 identical over 8 bases. The J segment lost 2 bases and the V segment lost 1 base, leaving 7 bases of the junction unmatched. Germline-derived CDR1 and CDR2 are MGHRA and YSYEKL. The CDR3 spans 17 residues. The DNA of the CDR3 is TGCGCCAGCAGCCAAGTTGATATGGGACTAGCCTACAATGAGCAGTTCTTC. Translated: CASSQVDMGLAYNEQFF.

A single count supports this clone. The chain has TRBV5-6 and TRBJ2-7; D gene uncertain. In germline, CDR1 is SGHDT, CDR2 YYEEEE. Trimming took 4 bases from V and 5 from J, leaving 13 bases between them. The CDR3 contains 13 residues. CDR3 sequence (DNA): TGTGCCAGCAGCCAGACTCATTACCACGAGCAGTACTTC. It yields the protein CASSQTHYHEQYF.

The chain uses TRBV14 and TRBJ2-7; TRBD1 aligns across 8 bases. With V trimmed by 3 bases and J by 0 bases, 7 bases remained unmatched. Germline V gives CDR1 SGHDN, CDR2 FVKESK. CDR3 length equals 16 residues. Here the CDR3 DNA reads TGTGCCAGCAGCCACGACTACAGGGGGGACTCCTACGAGCAGTACTTC. It is translated as CASSHDYRGDSYEQYF.

The chain links TRBV6-1 to TRBJ2-1; maybe TRBD2 (5 bases). CDR1 and CDR2 from the germline V gene are MNHNS and SASEGT. Trimming stripped 1 base from V and 0 bases from J, with 13 bases between. This CDR3 comprises 17 residues. CDR3 protein: CASSEENGVSSYNEQFF. CDR3 nucleotide sequence: TGTGCCAGCAGTGAAGAAAACGGGGTTAGCTCCTACAATGAGCAGTTCTTC.

The chain carries TRBV7-3 and TRBJ2-1, with 8 bases fitting TRBD1. Germline trimming cut 5 bases from V and 7 bases from J; bases unmatched to any gene: 10. The germline V gene encodes CDR1 SGHTA and CDR2 FQGTGA. The CDR3 extends over 15 amino acids. As DNA, the CDR3 is TGTGCCAGCAGCCCAATGGGGGACAGGACGAATGAGCAGTTCTTC. It codes for CASSPMGDRTNEQFF.

The rearrangement links TRBV6-4 to TRBJ2-3; D might be TRBD1 (6 bases). From germline, CDR1 is MRHNA and CDR2 SNTAGT. The V and J ends lost 4 bases and 8 bases respectively, with 13 bases between them. The CDR3 extends over 13 amino acids. This chain's CDR3 is CASSAGAKGTQYF. CDR3 nucleotide sequence: TGTGCCAGCAGTGCAGGGGCGAAGGGTACGCAGTATTTT.

The chain has TRBV9 and TRBJ1-3, with TRBD1 identical over 8 bases. The CDR3 runs to 17 residues. V lost 4 bases, J lost 6 bases, and 15 bases stayed unmatched. Germline CDR1 is SGDLS and CDR2 is YYNGEE. The CDR3 DNA follows: TGTGCCAGCAGCCCGCCCCCGAGACAGGGGTGGGCAAACACCATATATTTT. It yields the protein CASSPPPRQGWANTIYF.

This chain connects TRBV12-3 or TRBV12-4 to TRBJ2-7; D gene uncertain. The CDR3 contains 13 residues. The ends were cut back, 6 bases at V and 6 bases at J, with 15 bases in the middle. CDR3 amino acids: CASSYGSAVEQYF. In DNA, the CDR3 is TGTGCCAGCAGCTACGGGTCCGCGGTCGAGCAGTACTTC.